This passage covers 2 T cell receptor beta chains from one sample sequenced in a study of response to subunit inactivated influenza vaccine. TCRdb used MiXCR to reprocess the RT-PCR reads, holding one entry per CDR3 protein. This table holds about 780,000 distinct CDR3 sequences, less than 20% found once. This sample comprised PBMCs from blood, obtained roughly 5 days after vaccination. These receptors all stem from a man aged 50 to 60 who received an inactivated influenza vaccine.

The rearrangement links TRBV20-1 to TRBJ2-4; D unresolved. The CDR3 runs 13 residues. Trimming took 0 bases from V and 6 from J, leaving 9 bases between them. CDR1 is DFQATT, CDR2 SNEGSKA, per germline (reference sequence). The DNA for the CDR3 is TGCAGTGCTAGAGATCCGGGTTCAAACATTCAGTACTTC. Its translation: CSARDPGSNIQYF.

This clonotype was counted many times. As DNA, the CDR3 is TGTGCCAGCAGCCAACAGTTGAGCTCCTACGAGCAGTACTTC. Translated, it gives CASSQQLSSYEQYF. V usage is TRBV3-1 and J usage is TRBJ2-7, with D unclear. Germline V lookup: CDR1 LGHDT, CDR2 YNNKEL (reference sequence). V shed 2 bases and J shed 0 bases, with 8 bases lying between them. CDR3 length: 14 residues.